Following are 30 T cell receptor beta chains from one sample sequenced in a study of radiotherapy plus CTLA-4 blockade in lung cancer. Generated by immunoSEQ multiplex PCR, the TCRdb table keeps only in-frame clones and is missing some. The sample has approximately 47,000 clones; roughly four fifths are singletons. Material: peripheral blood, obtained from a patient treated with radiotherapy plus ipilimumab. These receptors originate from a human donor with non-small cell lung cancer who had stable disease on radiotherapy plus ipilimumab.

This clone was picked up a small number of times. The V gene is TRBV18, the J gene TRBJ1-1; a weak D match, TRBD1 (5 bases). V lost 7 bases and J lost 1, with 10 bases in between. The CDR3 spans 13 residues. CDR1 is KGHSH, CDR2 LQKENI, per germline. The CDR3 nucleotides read TGTGCCAGCTTTACCGGGGGGAACACTGAAGCTTTCTTT. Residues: CASFTGGNTEAFF.

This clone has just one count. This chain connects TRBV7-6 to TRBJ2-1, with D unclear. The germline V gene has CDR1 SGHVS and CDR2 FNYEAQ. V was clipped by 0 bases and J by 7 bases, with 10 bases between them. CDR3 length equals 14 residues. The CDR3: CASSLATERNEQFF. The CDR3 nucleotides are TGTGCCAGCAGCTTAGCGACGGAGAGGAATGAGCAGTTCTTC. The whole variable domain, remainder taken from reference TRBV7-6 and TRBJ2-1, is GAGVSQSPRYKVTKRGQDVALRCDPISGHVSLYWYRQALGQGPEFLTYFNYEAQQDKSGLPNDRFSAERPEGSISTLTIQRTEQRDSAMYRCASSLATERNEQFFGPGTRLTVL.

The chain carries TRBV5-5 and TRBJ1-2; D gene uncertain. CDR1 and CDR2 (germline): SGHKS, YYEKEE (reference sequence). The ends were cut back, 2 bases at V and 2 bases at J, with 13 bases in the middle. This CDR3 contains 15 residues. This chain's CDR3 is CASSFTVRENYGYTF. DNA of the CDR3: TGTGCCAGCAGCTTTACGGTAAGAGAGAACTATGGCTACACCTTC.

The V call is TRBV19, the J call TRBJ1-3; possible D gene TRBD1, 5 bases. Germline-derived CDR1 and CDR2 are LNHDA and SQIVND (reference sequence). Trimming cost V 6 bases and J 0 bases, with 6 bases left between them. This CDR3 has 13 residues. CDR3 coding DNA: TGTGCCAGTAGAACAGGCTCTGGAAACACCATATATTTT. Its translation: CASRTGSGNTIYF.

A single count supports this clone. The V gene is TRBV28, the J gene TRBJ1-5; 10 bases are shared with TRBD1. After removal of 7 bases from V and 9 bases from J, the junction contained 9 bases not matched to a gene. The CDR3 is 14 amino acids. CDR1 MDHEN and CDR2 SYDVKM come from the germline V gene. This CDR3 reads CASTIRQGAAPQHF. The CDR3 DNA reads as TGTGCCAGCACTATTCGACAGGGGGCAGCGCCCCAGCATTTT.

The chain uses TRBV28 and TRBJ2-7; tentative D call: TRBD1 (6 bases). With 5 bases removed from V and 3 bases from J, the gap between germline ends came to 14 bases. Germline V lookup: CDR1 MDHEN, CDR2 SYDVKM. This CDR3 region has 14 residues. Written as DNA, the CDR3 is TGTGCCAGCAGTCTCCGGGACACATACTACGAGCAGTACTTC. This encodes CASSLRDTYYEQYF.

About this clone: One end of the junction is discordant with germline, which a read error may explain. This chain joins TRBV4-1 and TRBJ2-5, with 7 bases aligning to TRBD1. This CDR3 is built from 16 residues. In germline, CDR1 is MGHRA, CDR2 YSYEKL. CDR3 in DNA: TGCGCCAGCAGCCAAGGCCTCTCGACAGGGTCAGAGACCCAGCACTTC. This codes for CASSQGLSTGSETQHF.

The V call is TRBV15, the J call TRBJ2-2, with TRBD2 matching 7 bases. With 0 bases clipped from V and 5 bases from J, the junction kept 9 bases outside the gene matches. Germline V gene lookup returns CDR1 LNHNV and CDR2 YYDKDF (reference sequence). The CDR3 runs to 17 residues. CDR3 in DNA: TGTGCCACCAGCAGAGATCGGGTTGGGGGGGGAACCGGGGAGCTGTTTTTT. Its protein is CATSRDRVGGGTGELFF.

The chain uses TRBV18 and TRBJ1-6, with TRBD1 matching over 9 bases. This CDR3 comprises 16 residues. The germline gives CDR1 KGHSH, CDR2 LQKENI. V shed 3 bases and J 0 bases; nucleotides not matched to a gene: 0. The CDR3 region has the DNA TGTGCCAGCTCACCGACAGGGGGCTCCTATAATTCACCCCTCCACTTT. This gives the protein CASSPTGGSYNSPLHF.

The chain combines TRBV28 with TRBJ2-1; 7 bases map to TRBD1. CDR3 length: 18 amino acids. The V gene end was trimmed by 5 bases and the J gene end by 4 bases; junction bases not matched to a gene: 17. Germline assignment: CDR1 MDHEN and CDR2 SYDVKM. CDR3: CASSHISMSGTVYNEQFF. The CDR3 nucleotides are TGTGCCAGCAGTCACATTTCCATGTCCGGGACAGTGTACAATGAGCAGTTCTTC. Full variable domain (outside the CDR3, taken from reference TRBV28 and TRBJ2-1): DVKVTQSSRYLVKRTGEKVFLECVQDMDHENMFWYRQDPGLGLRLIYFSYDVKMKEKGDIPEGYSVSREKKERFSLILESASTNQTSMYLCASSHISMSGTVYNEQFFGPGTRLTVL.

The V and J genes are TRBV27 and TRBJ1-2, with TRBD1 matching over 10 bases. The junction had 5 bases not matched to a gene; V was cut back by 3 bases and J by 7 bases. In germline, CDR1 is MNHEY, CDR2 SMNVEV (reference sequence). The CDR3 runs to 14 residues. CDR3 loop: CASSLDRGITGYTF. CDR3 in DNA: TGTGCCAGCAGTTTGGACAGGGGGATCACTGGCTACACCTTC.

Written as DNA, the CDR3 is TGTGCCACCGGGACAGAGATCGCACGAAGAGCTTTCTTT. This encodes CATGTEIARRAFF. This chain uses TRBV6-1 with TRBJ1-1; 7 bases align to TRBD1. Germline-derived CDR1 and CDR2 are MNHNS and SASEGT. This CDR3 region has 13 residues. V was pared by 10 bases and J by 10 bases, with 15 bases of the junction left unmatched.

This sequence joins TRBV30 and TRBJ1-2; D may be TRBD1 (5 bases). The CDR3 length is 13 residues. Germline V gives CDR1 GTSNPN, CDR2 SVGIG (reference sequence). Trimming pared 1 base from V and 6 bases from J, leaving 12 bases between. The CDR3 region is CAWSDQGYDGYTF. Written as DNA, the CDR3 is TGTGCCTGGAGTGACCAGGGATACGATGGCTACACCTTC.

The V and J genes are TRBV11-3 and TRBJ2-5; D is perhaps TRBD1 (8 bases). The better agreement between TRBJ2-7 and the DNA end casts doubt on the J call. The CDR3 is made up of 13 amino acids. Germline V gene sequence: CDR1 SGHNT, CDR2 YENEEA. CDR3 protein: CASGYRGGSEQYF. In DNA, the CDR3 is TGTGCCAGCGGATACAGGGGGGGTTCCGAGCAGTACTTC.

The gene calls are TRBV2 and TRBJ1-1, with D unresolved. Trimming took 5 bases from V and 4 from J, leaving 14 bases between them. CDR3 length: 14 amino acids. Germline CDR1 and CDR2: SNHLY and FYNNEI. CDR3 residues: CASSLPRGPTEAFF. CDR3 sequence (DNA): TGTGCCAGCAGTTTACCCCGGGGTCCCACTGAAGCTTTCTTT.

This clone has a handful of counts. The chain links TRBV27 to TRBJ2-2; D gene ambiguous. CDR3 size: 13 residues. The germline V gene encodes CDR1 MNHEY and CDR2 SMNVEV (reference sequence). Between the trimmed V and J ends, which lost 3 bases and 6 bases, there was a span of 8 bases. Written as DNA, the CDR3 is TGTGCCAGCAGTTTCCAGGCCCCCGGGGAGCTGTTTTTT. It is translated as CASSFQAPGELFF.

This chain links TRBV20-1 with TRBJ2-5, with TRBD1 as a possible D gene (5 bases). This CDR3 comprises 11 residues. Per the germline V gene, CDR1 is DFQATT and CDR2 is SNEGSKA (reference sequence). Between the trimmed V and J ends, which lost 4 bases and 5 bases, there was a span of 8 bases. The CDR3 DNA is TGCAGTGCTACAGGGATGGAGACCCAGTACTTC. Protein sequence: CSATGMETQYF.

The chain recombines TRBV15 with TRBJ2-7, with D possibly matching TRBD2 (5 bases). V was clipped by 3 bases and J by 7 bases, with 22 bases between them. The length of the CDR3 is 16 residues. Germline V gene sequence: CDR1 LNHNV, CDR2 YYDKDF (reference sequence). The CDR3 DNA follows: TGTGCCACCAGCAGCCCATACGACTGGACTCCTAAAGAGCAGTACTTC. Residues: CATSSPYDWTPKEQYF.

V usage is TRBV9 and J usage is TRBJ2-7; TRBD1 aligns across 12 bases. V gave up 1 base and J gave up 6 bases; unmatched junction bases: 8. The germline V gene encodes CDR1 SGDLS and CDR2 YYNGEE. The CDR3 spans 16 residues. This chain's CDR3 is CASSVNRGTGGSEQYF. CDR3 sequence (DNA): TGTGCCAGCAGCGTAAATAGGGGGACAGGGGGCAGCGAGCAGTACTTC.

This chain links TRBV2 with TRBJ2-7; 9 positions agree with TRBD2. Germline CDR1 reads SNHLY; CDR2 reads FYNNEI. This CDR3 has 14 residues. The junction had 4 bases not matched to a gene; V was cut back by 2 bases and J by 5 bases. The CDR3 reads CASSEMRLADEQYF. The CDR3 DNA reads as TGTGCCAGCAGTGAAATGAGACTAGCGGACGAGCAGTACTTC.

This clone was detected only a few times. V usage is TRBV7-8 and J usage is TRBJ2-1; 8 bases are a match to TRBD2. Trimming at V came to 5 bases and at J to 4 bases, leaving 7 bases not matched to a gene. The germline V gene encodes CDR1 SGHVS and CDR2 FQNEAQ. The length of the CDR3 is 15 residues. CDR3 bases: TGTGCCAGCAGCCTGTCCGGGACTAGTTACAATGAGCAGTTCTTC. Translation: CASSLSGTSYNEQFF. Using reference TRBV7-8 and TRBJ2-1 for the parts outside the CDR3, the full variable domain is GAGVSQSPRYKVAKRGQDVALRCDPISGHVSLFWYQQALGQGPEFLTYFQNEAQLDKSGLPSDRFFAERPEGSVSTLKIQRTQQEDSAVYLCASSLSGTSYNEQFFGPGTRLTVL.

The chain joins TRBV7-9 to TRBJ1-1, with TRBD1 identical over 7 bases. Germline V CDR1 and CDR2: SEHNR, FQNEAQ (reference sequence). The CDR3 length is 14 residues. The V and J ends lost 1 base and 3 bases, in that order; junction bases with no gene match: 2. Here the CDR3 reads CASSLGQGDTEAFF. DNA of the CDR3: TGTGCCAGCAGCTTAGGACAGGGCGACACTGAAGCTTTCTTT.

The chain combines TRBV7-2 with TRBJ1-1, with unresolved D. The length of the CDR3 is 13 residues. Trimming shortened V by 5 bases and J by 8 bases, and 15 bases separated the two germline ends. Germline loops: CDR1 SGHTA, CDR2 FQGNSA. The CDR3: CASSPQRALEAFF. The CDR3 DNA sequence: TGTGCCAGCAGCCCACAGAGGGCTCTCGAAGCTTTCTTT.

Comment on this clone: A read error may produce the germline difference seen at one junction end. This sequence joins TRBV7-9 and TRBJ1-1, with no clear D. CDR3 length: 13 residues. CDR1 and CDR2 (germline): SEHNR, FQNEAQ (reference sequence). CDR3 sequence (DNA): TGTGCCAGCAGCCCCACCCCTAGTATGGTCGCAATCTTT. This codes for CASSPTPSMVAIF.

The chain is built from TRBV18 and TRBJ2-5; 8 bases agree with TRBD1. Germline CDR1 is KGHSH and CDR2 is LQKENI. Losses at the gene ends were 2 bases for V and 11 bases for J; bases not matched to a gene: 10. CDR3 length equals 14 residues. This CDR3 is CASSPGQGAMEQYF. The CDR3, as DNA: TGTGCCAGCTCACCAGGGCAGGGGGCGATGGAGCAGTACTTC.

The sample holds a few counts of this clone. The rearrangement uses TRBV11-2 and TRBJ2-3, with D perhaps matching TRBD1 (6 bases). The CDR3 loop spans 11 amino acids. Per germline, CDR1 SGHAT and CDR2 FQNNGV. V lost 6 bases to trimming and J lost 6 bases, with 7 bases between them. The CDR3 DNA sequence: TGTGCCAGCAGAAGGGGGGATACGCAGTATTTT. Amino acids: CASRRGDTQYF.

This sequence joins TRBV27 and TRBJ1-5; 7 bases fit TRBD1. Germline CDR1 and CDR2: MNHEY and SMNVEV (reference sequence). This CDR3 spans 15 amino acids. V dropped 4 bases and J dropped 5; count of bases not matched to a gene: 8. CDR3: CASSSRTGQHQPQHF. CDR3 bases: TGTGCCAGCAGTTCACGGACAGGTCAGCATCAGCCCCAGCATTTT.

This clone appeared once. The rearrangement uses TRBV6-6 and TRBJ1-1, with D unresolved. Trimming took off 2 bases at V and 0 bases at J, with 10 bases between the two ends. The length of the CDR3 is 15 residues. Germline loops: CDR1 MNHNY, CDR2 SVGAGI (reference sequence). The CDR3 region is CASSYPKEVNTEAFF. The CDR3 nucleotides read TGTGCCAGCAGTTACCCGAAAGAGGTGAACACTGAAGCTTTCTTT.

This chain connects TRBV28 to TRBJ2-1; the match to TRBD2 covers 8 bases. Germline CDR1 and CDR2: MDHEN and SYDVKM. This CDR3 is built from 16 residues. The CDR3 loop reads CATRGARSVSYNEQFF. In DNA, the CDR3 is TGTGCAACGCGGGGGGCCAGGAGTGTATCCTACAATGAGCAGTTCTTC.

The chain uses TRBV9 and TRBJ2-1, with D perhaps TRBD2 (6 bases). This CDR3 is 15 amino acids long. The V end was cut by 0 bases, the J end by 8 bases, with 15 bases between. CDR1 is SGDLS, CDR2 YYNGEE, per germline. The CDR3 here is CASSVVETPGDEQFF. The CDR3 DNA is TGTGCCAGCAGCGTAGTCGAGACACCGGGGGATGAGCAGTTCTTC.